This T cell receptor (beta chain) is drawn from a study of blood T cell repertoires in COVID-19. Study details: The analysed material was cDNA or gDNA that came from T cells, B-cell-depleted T cells, or PBMCs.

This clone occurred a few times. This CDR3 has 14 amino acids. V was trimmed by 4 bases and J by 2 bases, leaving 11 bases between them. Germline V CDR1 and CDR2: MNHEY, SVGEGT. TCRdb's copy holds only in-frame clones and misses some; the assay was immunoSEQ multiplex PCR. The sample comprises about 100,000 clones, around nine tenths of which are singletons, and approximately 1.3% rests with the top ten. The V gene is TRBV6-2 or TRBV6-3, the J gene TRBJ2-5; D perhaps matches TRBD2 (5 bases). This clonotype was obtained from a woman between 25 and 40 years old with acute or convalescent COVID-19. Sequenced: peripheral blood. This chain's CDR3 is CASSFHSGQETQYF. The CDR3 nucleotides are TGTGCCAGCAGTTTCCACAGCGGACAAGAGACCCAGTACTTC.